This T cell receptor (beta chain) was identified in a study of tumor T cells in aggressive B-cell lymphoma. Method: immunoSEQ multiplex PCR; TCRdb's copy keeps in-frame clones and lacks some. The table records 780 or so clones, 87% of them present only once. A note on this clone: The same CDR3 arises from other DNA sequences in this sample as well.

This CDR3 is built from 15 residues. CDR1 is MNHNS and CDR2 is SASEGT in the germline V gene. With V trimmed by 7 bases and J by 8 bases, 12 bases remained unmatched. The origin of this receptor is an adult with diffuse large B cell lymphoma. Sequenced sample: tumor tissue. The genes are TRBV6-1 and TRBJ1-4, with TRBD1 matching over 8 bases. The CDR3 DNA is TGTGCCAGCAAAGCATGGACAGGGACGGGGGAAAAACTGTTTTTT. Translating gives CASKAWTGTGEKLFF.